Each of the 27 T cell receptor beta chains below was sequenced from the same sample in a study of blood T cell repertoires in COVID-19. Assay: immunoSEQ multiplex PCR; the TCRdb copy retains only in-frame clones and omits some. The table shows about 250,000 clones, with approximately 78% occurring only once. The sequenced sample was PBMCs or T cells enriched from blood (not recorded which). All receptors derive from a middle-aged man who had been exposed to COVID-19.

The chain links TRBV12-3 or TRBV12-4 to TRBJ1-1; D might be TRBD1 (6 bases). CDR3 length: 12 amino acids. V gave up 5 bases and J gave up 11 bases, with 15 bases separating them. CDR3 protein: CASSPQGSEAFF. The CDR3 DNA reads TGTGCCAGCAGTCCTCAGGGGAGTGAGGCTTTCTTT.

The gene calls are TRBV7-2 and TRBJ1-2, with D unclear. The CDR3 sequence is 13 residues long. The germline V and J ends were trimmed by 4 bases and 4 bases, with 10 bases remaining between them. In germline, CDR1 is SGHTA, CDR2 FQGNSA. CDR3 protein: CASSSLRTYGYTF. The CDR3 nucleotides are TGTGCCAGCAGCTCACTCCGAACCTATGGCTACACCTTC.

The J gene is TRBJ2-2, the V gene TRBV15; unclear D gene. Germline CDR1 reads LNHNV; CDR2 reads YYDKDF (reference sequence). V lost 2 bases and J 1 base, leaving 8 bases between the germline ends. This CDR3 contains 15 residues. CDR3 sequence (DNA): TGTGCCACCAGCAGACCTACCCGGAACACCGGGGAGCTGTTTTTT. It codes for CATSRPTRNTGELFF.

This rearrangement joins TRBV13 to TRBJ1-1; D is possibly TRBD1 (6 bases). Germline V gene lookup returns CDR1 PRHDT and CDR2 FYEKMQ (reference sequence). Trimming removed 3 bases at V and 5 bases at J, with 16 bases between. CDR3 size: 15 residues. The chain's CDR3 is CASSFSGTGKTEAFF. The CDR3 nucleotides are TGTGCCAGCAGCTTCTCCGGAACAGGGAAGACTGAAGCTTTCTTT.

The V call is TRBV2, the J call TRBJ2-2, with D tentatively TRBD2 (5 bases). Trimming took off 7 bases at V and 6 bases at J, with 15 bases between the two ends. The length of the CDR3 is 14 residues. Germline V gene lookup returns CDR1 SNHLY and CDR2 FYNNEI. In DNA form, the CDR3 reads TGTGCCAGCAAGGAGGACCCGAGGCCCGGGGAGCTGTTTTTT. It translates to CASKEDPRPGELFF.

In this sample, this clone turned up a few times. V and J are TRBV5-5 and TRBJ1-5; TRBD1 matches at 8 bases. The length of the CDR3 is 15 residues. V shed 4 bases and J 4 bases; nucleotides not matched to a gene: 7. CDR1 and CDR2 (germline): SGHKS, YYEKEE (reference sequence). The CDR3 DNA is TGTGCCAGCAGCGTAGACAGGGGATGGAATCAGCCCCAGCATTTT. Translated: CASSVDRGWNQPQHF.

This clone was observed a single time. This chain joins TRBV14 and TRBJ1-2, with D possibly being TRBD1 (6 bases). The CDR3 totals 14 residues. Germline V CDR1 and CDR2: SGHDN, FVKESK. V shed 4 bases and J shed 7 bases, with 16 bases lying between them. The DNA of the CDR3 is TGTGCCAGCAGCCTCGGGCGGGGGGCGAGTGGCTACACCTTC. Protein product: CASSLGRGASGYTF. The full variable domain, rest sourced from reference TRBV14 and TRBJ1-2, is EAGVTQFPSHSVIEKGQTVTLRCDPISGHDNLYWYRRVMGKEIKFLLHFVKESKQDESGMPNNRFLAERTGGTYSTLKVQPAELEDSGVYFCASSLGRGASGYTFGSGTRLTVV.

This chain links TRBV5-1 with TRBJ1-1, with 7 bases that match TRBD1. Germline V gene lookup returns CDR1 SGHRS and CDR2 YFSETQ. The CDR3 length is 14 residues. The junction had 5 bases not matched to a gene; V was cut back by 5 bases and J by 1 base. Written as DNA, the CDR3 is TGCGCCAGCAGGGTTGCAGGGGGGAACACTGAAGCTTTCTTT. It yields the protein CASRVAGGNTEAFF.

The V call is TRBV18, the J call TRBJ1-1; TRBD1 aligns across 7 bases. V dropped 1 base and J dropped 1; count of bases not matched to a gene: 9. This CDR3 is 17 amino acids long. Germline V gene sequence: CDR1 KGHSH, CDR2 LQKENI. This CDR3 reads CASSPRDSALANTEAFF. The CDR3 DNA follows: TGTGCCAGCTCACCACGGGACAGCGCGCTCGCGAACACTGAAGCTTTCTTT. Variable domain in full (rest from reference TRBV18 and TRBJ1-1): NAGVMQNPRHLVRRRGQEARLRCSPMKGHSHVYWYRQLPEEGLKFMVYLQKENIIDESGMPKERFSAEFPKEGPSILRIQQVVRGDSAAYFCASSPRDSALANTEAFFGQGTRLTVV.

DNA for the CDR3: TGCGCCAGCAGCCCCGGGGGGAATACGCAGTATTTT. Its translation is CASSPGGNTQYF. The rearrangement uses TRBV4-1 and TRBJ2-3, with TRBD2 identical over 7 bases. This CDR3 has 12 residues. Germline CDR1 MGHRA, CDR2 YSYEKL. The V gene end was trimmed by 4 bases and the J gene end by 7 bases; junction bases not matched to a gene: 2.

The J gene is TRBJ1-2, the V gene TRBV30; D gene uncertain. Trimming removed 3 bases from V and 4 bases from J, with 12 bases in between. The CDR3 sequence is 13 residues long. The germline V gene encodes CDR1 GTSNPN and CDR2 SVGIG (reference sequence). In DNA form, the CDR3 reads TGTGCCTGGAGATCCACCGGGATCTATGGCTACACCTTC. Its translation is CAWRSTGIYGYTF.

The J gene is TRBJ1-6, the V gene TRBV27; TRBD1 might be the D (6 bases). Germline CDR1 MNHEY, CDR2 SMNVEV (reference sequence). The V gene lost 5 bases and the J gene lost 7 bases, with 15 bases spanning the gap. The CDR3 runs to 15 residues. The CDR3 region has the DNA TGTGCCAGCAGTCCGTACAGGGTAGGGAATTCACCCCTCCACTTT. It yields the protein CASSPYRVGNSPLHF.

This clone has a single count. The chain has TRBV5-5 and TRBJ2-5; 8 bases are shared with TRBD2. V gave up 4 bases and J gave up 3 bases; unmatched junction bases: 8. The CDR3 totals 15 residues. Germline loops: CDR1 SGHKS, CDR2 YYEKEE (reference sequence). This CDR3 reads CASSGGRQTKETQYF. DNA of the CDR3: TGTGCCAGCAGCGGCGGGAGGCAGACTAAAGAGACCCAGTACTTC.

The chain links TRBV29-1 to TRBJ2-7; 8 bases map to TRBD1. CDR1 SQVTM and CDR2 ANQGSEA come from the germline V gene. The J segment lost 3 bases and the V segment lost 6 bases, leaving 16 bases of the junction unmatched. CDR3 size: 16 residues. The CDR3 protein is CSVAMLDREVGYEQYF. The CDR3 coding sequence is TGCAGCGTGGCGATGTTGGACAGGGAGGTCGGCTACGAGCAGTACTTC.

The V call is TRBV4-1, the J call TRBJ1-1; tentative D call: TRBD1 (6 bases). Germline-derived CDR1 and CDR2 are MGHRA and YSYEKL. The CDR3 is made up of 14 amino acids. With 3 bases removed from V and 6 bases from J, the gap between germline ends came to 14 bases. In DNA form, the CDR3 reads TGCGCCAGCAGCCACGAGGGGGATTTTGCTGAAGCTTTCTTT. Translated, it gives CASSHEGDFAEAFF.

This clone appeared once. This CDR3 is CASNMGTINTGELFF. The DNA of the CDR3 is TGCGCCAGCAACATGGGGACAATTAACACCGGGGAGCTGTTTTTT. This chain joins TRBV5-1 and TRBJ2-2; a possible D gene is TRBD1 (6 bases). V was pared by 6 bases and J by 2 bases, with 14 bases between. The CDR3 spans 15 residues. CDR1 SGHRS and CDR2 YFSETQ come from the germline V gene.

The J gene is TRBJ2-1, the V gene TRBV7-3, with TRBD2 as a possible D gene (5 bases). Germline values: CDR1 SGHTA, CDR2 FQGTGA. The CDR3 sequence is 15 residues long. The V and J ends lost 2 bases and 9 bases respectively, with 17 bases between them. The CDR3 sequence: CASSLVPALAGEQFF. CDR3 DNA sequence: TGTGCCAGCAGCTTAGTACCCGCTCTAGCCGGTGAGCAGTTCTTC. The complete variable domain, with remaining parts taken from reference TRBV7-3 and TRBJ2-1, reads GAGVSQTPSNKVTEKGKYVELRCDPISGHTALYWYRQSLGQGPEFLIYFQGTGAADDSGLPNDRFFAVRPEGSVSTLKIQRTERGDSAVYLCASSLVPALAGEQFFGPGTRLTVL.

J is TRBJ2-5 and V is TRBV19; the D is unclear. Germline assignment: CDR1 LNHDA and CDR2 SQIVND (reference sequence). Deletions cut 1 base from V and 2 bases from J, with 11 bases between. There are 15 residues in the CDR3. The chain's CDR3 is CASSIGRLRQETQYF. As DNA, the CDR3 is TGTGCCAGTAGTATAGGCAGGCTAAGACAAGAGACCCAGTACTTC.

J is TRBJ2-3 and V is TRBV30, with 10 bases matching TRBD2. V lost 3 bases and J lost 1; bases outside the gene matches: 1. The CDR3 has 14 amino acids. The germline gives CDR1 GTSNPN, CDR2 SVGIG (reference sequence). The CDR3 region is CAWSLAGGTDTQYF. The CDR3 DNA follows: TGTGCCTGGAGCCTAGCGGGAGGCACAGATACGCAGTATTTT.

The chain has TRBV3-1 (or the pseudogene TRBV3-2) and TRBJ2-3; the match to TRBD2 covers 14 bases. Unmatched junction bases numbered 11, after V lost 4 bases and J lost 5 bases. This CDR3 is built from 18 residues. Germline loops: CDR1 LGHDT, CDR2 YNNKEL (reference sequence). The CDR3 DNA is TGTGCCAGCAGCCCACCCGGGACTAGCGGGAGCTTCAGAGATACGCAGTATTTT. It yields the protein CASSPPGTSGSFRDTQYF.

In its sample, this clone was seen once. This chain uses TRBV21-1 with TRBJ2-3; no check of the table's D call, TRBD1, against the DNA was made. TRBV21-1 is a listed pseudogene. The CDR3 totals 17 residues. Written as DNA, the CDR3 is TGTGCCAGCAGCAAGGGGCAGGGGGGCAAGGAAGGAGATACGCAGTATTTT. It yields the protein CASSKGQGGKEGDTQYF.

The chain carries TRBV20-1 and TRBJ2-7; D might be TRBD2 (7 bases). This CDR3 has 10 amino acids. The ends were cut back, 6 bases at V and 6 bases at J, with 9 bases in the middle. CDR1 is DFQATT and CDR2 is SNEGSKA in the germline V gene (reference sequence). CDR3 coding DNA: TGCAGTGCCGGGGGGCGCGAGCAGTACTTC. It is translated as CSAGGREQYF.

This clone was seen a single time. The J gene is TRBJ2-3, the V gene TRBV24-1; no clear D gene. CDR3 size: 12 residues. Germline-derived CDR1 and CDR2 are KGHDR and SFDVKD. Trimming took off 11 bases at V and 1 base at J, with 9 bases between the two ends. This CDR3 is CAIEVGTDTQYF. The CDR3, as DNA: TGTGCCATAGAGGTGGGCACAGATACGCAGTATTTT.

The genes are TRBV10-3 and TRBJ2-7; D remains unclear. Germline-derived CDR1 and CDR2 are ENHRY and SYGVKD. V was cut by 10 bases and J by 3 bases, with 10 bases left in between. CDR3 size: 11 residues. The CDR3 is CATVRDYEQYF. CDR3 sequence (DNA): TGTGCCACCGTGCGAGACTACGAGCAGTACTTC.

This chain links TRBV7-8 with TRBJ2-3, with TRBD2 matching 8 bases. CDR3 length equals 17 residues. Germline CDR1 and CDR2: SGHVS and FQNEAQ. After removal of 4 bases from V and 1 base from J, the junction contained 10 bases not matched to a gene. This chain's CDR3 is CASSSSGTRLGTDTQYF. Written as DNA, the CDR3 is TGTGCCAGCAGCTCATCCGGGACTAGATTAGGCACAGATACGCAGTATTTT.

The V gene is TRBV7-8, the J gene TRBJ1-5; D is unresolved. Trimming took off 5 bases at V and 9 bases at J, with 11 bases between the two ends. The germline gives CDR1 SGHVS, CDR2 FQNEAQ. The CDR3 extends over 12 amino acids. As DNA, the CDR3 is TGTGCCAGCAGCCTCCGAACGGGGCCCCAGCATTTT. Translation: CASSLRTGPQHF. Variable domain in full (rest from reference TRBV7-8 and TRBJ1-5): GAGVSQSPRYKVAKRGQDVALRCDPISGHVSLFWYQQALGQGPEFLTYFQNEAQLDKSGLPSDRFFAERPEGSVSTLKIQRTQQEDSAVYLCASSLRTGPQHFGDGTRLSIL.

This sequence joins TRBV20-1 and TRBJ2-7; possibly TRBD2 for D (6 bases). There are 14 residues in the CDR3. V lost 3 bases and J lost 6, with 18 bases in between. The germline CDR1 and CDR2 sequences are DFQATT and SNEGSKA (reference sequence). The CDR3 protein is CSASLEGQSREQYF. DNA of the CDR3: TGCAGTGCTAGTTTGGAGGGCCAATCGCGCGAGCAGTACTTC.